This is a list of T cell receptor beta chains from one sample in a study of T cells in Graves' hyperthyroidism and ophthalmopathy. TCRdb re-called the multiplex PCR reads with MiXCR, one entry per CDR3 protein. Here the sample spans around 380,000 distinct CDR3 sequences, 13% being singletons. The source material was blood. The receptors were sampled from a man aged 30 to 39 with Graves' hyperthyroidism that later progressed to Graves' ophthalmopathy. CDR3s include the opening cysteine and the closing phenylalanine or tryptophan. The D gene is left open where the match is weak. Where a row states a size, it is once, few, many or the class of an expanded clone; other rows omit it.

clone_size j_call d_call v_call cdr3_aa cdr3_nt
few TRBJ2-5 . TRBV24-1 CATSGIRGQTGETQYF TGTGCCACCAGTGGAATACGTGGCCAGACGGGGGAGACCCAGTACTTC
few TRBJ2-2 TRBD2 TRBV5-1 CASSPWTSGGAKGGAGELFF TGCGCCAGCAGCCCTTGGACTAGCGGGGGGGCCAAAGGGGGCGCCGGGGAGCTGTTTTTT
many TRBJ1-1 . TRBV6-5 CASSYNRQDKAFF TGTGCCAGCAGTTACAACAGACAGGATAAAGCTTTCTTT
many TRBJ2-3 . TRBV5-1 CASSLWEDTQYF TGCGCCAGCAGCTTGTGGGAAGATACGCAGTATTTT
many TRBJ2-3 . TRBV5-1 CASSWLRADTQYF TGCGCCAGCAGCTGGCTCAGGGCAGATACGCAGTATTTT
. TRBJ2-2 . TRBV3-1 CASSQVMNRDTGELFF TGTGCCAGCAGCCAAGTGATGAACAGGGACACCGGGGAGCTGTTTTTT
many TRBJ2-1 . TRBV18 CASSPPTGSEQFF TGTGCCAGCTCACCACCGACAGGTAGTGAGCAGTTCTTC
. TRBJ1-2 TRBD1 TRBV5-5 CASSPARWTGGAGYTF TGTGCCAGCAGCCCTGCACGATGGACAGGGGGTGCCGGCTACACCTTC
few TRBJ1-4 . TRBV7-9 CASSPDNNEKLFF TGTGCCAGCAGCCCGGACAATAATGAAAAACTGTTTTTT
. TRBJ2-3 TRBD2 TRBV5-1 CANSLLASTDTQYF TGCGCCAACAGCTTACTAGCGAGCACAGATACGCAGTATTTT
. TRBJ2-6 . TRBV6-1 CASSYGQGAFGANVLTF TGTGCCAGCAGCTACGGACAAGGCGCCTTTGGGGCCAACGTCCTGACTTTC
. TRBJ2-5 . TRBV5-4 CASSSDRLGETQYF TGTGCCAGCAGTTCCGACAGACTGGGGGAGACCCAGTACTTC
many TRBJ1-5 . TRBV3-1 CASSQYSNQPQHF TGTGCCAGCAGCCAATATAGCAATCAGCCCCAGCATTTT
many TRBJ2-7 . TRBV7-9 CASSQPGTLYEQYF TGTGCCAGCAGTCAACCGGGAACCCTATACGAGCAGTACTTC
. TRBJ2-1 TRBD2 TRBV11-3 CASSAGTSESSYNEQFF TGTGCCAGCAGCGCCGGGACTAGCGAGTCCTCCTACAATGAGCAGTTCTTC
few TRBJ2-5 . TRBV5-1 CASSLTGTNDGETQYF TGCGCCAGCAGTTTGACAGGAACAAACGACGGGGAGACCCAGTACTTC
many TRBJ2-3 TRBD2 TRBV20-1 CSAREPSGGLDTQYF TGCAGTGCTAGAGAGCCTAGCGGGGGGTTAGATACGCAGTATTTT
. TRBJ2-2 . TRBV12-5 CASGLNLGAAGELFF TGTGCTAGTGGTTTGAATCTAGGGGCGGCCGGGGAGCTGTTTTTT
many TRBJ2-1 TRBD2 TRBV2 CASSPGLAGGLNEQFF TGTGCCAGCAGCCCGGGACTAGCGGGGGGGCTCAATGAGCAGTTCTTC
many TRBJ2-7 TRBD2 TRBV28 CASSRGTSGGGEQYF TGTGCCAGCAGTCGCGGGACTAGCGGGGGCGGCGAGCAGTACTTC
few TRBJ2-5 . TRBV20-1 CSARVRGGGLGTQYF TGCAGTGCTAGAGTCAGAGGCGGGGGCTTGGGGACCCAGTACTTC
many TRBJ2-7 . TRBV6-1 CASSERRQIVYEQYF TGTGCCAGCAGTGAACGGCGGCAAATAGTCTACGAGCAGTACTTC
many TRBJ2-5 . TRBV7-6 CASSLNGGQETQYF TGTGCCAGCAGCTTAAACGGGGGACAAGAGACCCAGTACTTC
. TRBJ2-7 . TRBV10-3 CAIGGRQYREEQYF TGTGCCATCGGTGGTCGACAGTACCGGGAGGAGCAGTACTTC
many TRBJ2-2 TRBD1 TRBV11-3 CASSLGTGTGTTGELFF TGTGCCAGCAGCTTAGGGACCGGGACAGGGACCACCGGGGAGCTGTTTTTT
. TRBJ1-2 . TRBV20-1 CSARDKSRSGRMYGYTF TGCAGTGCTAGAGATAAGTCCCGTAGCGGCAGGATGTATGGCTACACCTTC
many TRBJ2-3 . TRBV11-3 CASSSRWGSTDTQYF TGTGCCAGCAGCAGCCGGTGGGGGAGCACAGATACGCAGTATTTT
many TRBJ1-1 . TRBV2 CASSASGEAFF TGTGCCAGCAGTGCGAGTGGTGAAGCTTTCTTT
many TRBJ1-5 . TRBV6-6 CASSYDPAGRQPQHF TGTGCCAGCAGTTACGACCCCGCGGGAAGACAGCCCCAGCATTTT
. TRBJ1-6 . TRBV7-9 CASSPPGGNSPLHF TGTGCCAGCAGCCCTCCCGGGGGTAATTCACCCCTCCACTTT
few TRBJ1-3 . TRBV12-3/TRBV12-4 CASSLDGGAFYTIYF TGTGCCAGCAGTTTAGACGGGGGGGCGTTTTACACCATATATTTT
many TRBJ2-2 TRBD2 TRBV15 CATSGGLAGSGELFF TGTGCCACCAGCGGGGGACTAGCGGGGTCCGGGGAGCTGTTTTTT
. TRBJ2-7 . TRBV28 CATPGQGGSYEQYF TGTGCCACCCCGGGGCAGGGGGGCTCCTACGAGCAGTACTTC
many TRBJ2-5 TRBD1 TRBV6-1 CASSAGTGRETQYF TGTGCCAGCAGTGCCGGGACAGGGAGAGAGACCCAGTACTTC
few TRBJ1-1 TRBD1 TRBV7-9 CASSGNRGFEAFF TGTGCCAGCAGCGGCAACAGGGGATTTGAAGCTTTCTTT
. TRBJ2-2 . TRBV4-1 CASSQVRFMLDRPGAGELFF TGCGCCAGCAGCCAAGTTCGTTTTATGCTAGACAGACCGGGCGCCGGGGAGCTGTTTTTT
. TRBJ2-1 . TRBV27 CASSPAPGQLSYNEQFF TGTGCCAGCAGTCCAGCCCCGGGACAACTCTCCTACAATGAGCAGTTCTTC
many TRBJ1-1 . TRBV6-1 CASSEFPRGGLNTEAFF TGTGCCAGCAGTGAATTCCCCCGGGGAGGCTTGAACACTGAAGCTTTCTTT
many TRBJ1-1 . TRBV5-1 CASSFGGAEAEAFF TGCGCCAGCAGCTTCGGGGGCGCAGAGGCTGAAGCTTTCTTT
many TRBJ1-1 . TRBV11-3 CASSLGITPMNTEAFF TGTGCCAGCAGCTTAGGGATCACTCCAATGAACACTGAAGCTTTCTTT
few TRBJ2-3 . TRBV19 CASSIQEEDTQYF TGTGCCAGTAGTATTCAGGAGGAGGATACGCAGTATTTT
many TRBJ2-3 TRBD2 TRBV7-2 CASSFLRGGTDTQYF TGTGCCAGCAGCTTCTTACGGGGGGGGACAGATACGCAGTATTTT
few TRBJ1-2 . TRBV6-1 CASSPRGGFGYTF TGTGCCAGCAGTCCACGGGGGGGGTTTGGCTACACCTTC
many TRBJ1-1 . TRBV10-1 CASSATWSGTEAFF TGCGCCAGCAGCGCAACCTGGTCAGGCACTGAAGCTTTCTTT
. TRBJ2-2 TRBD2 TRBV20-1 CSATQTSVLNTGELFF TGCAGTGCTACACAGACTAGCGTATTGAACACCGGGGAGCTGTTTTTT
many TRBJ1-2 . TRBV2 CASTDSAYGYTF TGTGCCAGCACGGACAGCGCCTATGGCTACACCTTC
. TRBJ2-6 TRBD2 TRBV2 CASIGTSGTGANVLTF TGTGCCAGCATCGGAACTAGCGGGACTGGGGCCAACGTCCTGACTTTC
few TRBJ2-7 TRBD1 TRBV3-1 CASSQVAVSGTGGYEQYF TGTGCCAGCAGCCAAGTCGCGGTCTCCGGGACAGGGGGTTACGAGCAGTACTTC
few TRBJ2-7 . TRBV5-1 CASSLEDRAYEQYF TGCGCCAGCAGCTTGGAGGACCGTGCCTACGAGCAGTACTTC
medium-sized TRBJ2-1 . TRBV7-2 CASSLEGNHEQFF TGTGCCAGCAGCTTAGAAGGCAATCATGAGCAGTTCTTC